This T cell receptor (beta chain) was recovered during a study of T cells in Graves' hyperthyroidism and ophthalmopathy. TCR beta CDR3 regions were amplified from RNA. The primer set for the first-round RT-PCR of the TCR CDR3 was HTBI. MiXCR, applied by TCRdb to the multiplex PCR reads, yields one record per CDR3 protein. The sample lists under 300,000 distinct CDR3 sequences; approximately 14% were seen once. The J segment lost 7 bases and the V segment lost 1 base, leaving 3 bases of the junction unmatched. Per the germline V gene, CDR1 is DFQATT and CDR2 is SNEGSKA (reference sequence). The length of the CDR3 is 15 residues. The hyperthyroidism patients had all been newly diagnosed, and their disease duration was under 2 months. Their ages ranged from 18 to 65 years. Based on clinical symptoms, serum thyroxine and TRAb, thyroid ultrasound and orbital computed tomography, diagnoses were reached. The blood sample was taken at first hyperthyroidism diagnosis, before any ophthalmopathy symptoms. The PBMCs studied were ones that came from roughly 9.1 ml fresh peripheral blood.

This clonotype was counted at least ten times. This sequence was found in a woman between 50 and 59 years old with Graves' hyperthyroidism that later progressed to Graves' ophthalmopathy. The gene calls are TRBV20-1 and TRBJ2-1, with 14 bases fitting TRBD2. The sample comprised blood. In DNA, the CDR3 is TGCAGTGCTAGAGGGACTAGCGGGAGGTATAATGAGCAGTTCTTC. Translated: CSARGTSGRYNEQFF.